A selection of T cell receptor beta chains follows, all from one sample in a study of cytomegalovirus exposure and HLA in healthy donors. This table comes from immunoSEQ multiplex PCR, and its TCRdb copy is limited to in-frame clones, with some not included. Of about 120,000 clones listed, 70% to 75% were seen once; the top ten hold less than 4.5%. Sequencing was done on a sample of PBMCs. These receptors were obtained from a woman between 35 and 50 years old in good health and CMV-seronegative. Each CDR3 is given with its conserved first and last residue. Clone size is stated in some rows and not others, as once, few, many or a class when expanded.

j_call v_call clone_size cdr3_length cdr3_aa
TRBJ1-5 TRBV7-9 . 15 CASSRLEGLHQPQHF
TRBJ2-2 TRBV4-1 . 12 CASSIAAGELFF
TRBJ2-7 TRBV28 once 14 CASSELAGMHEQYF
TRBJ1-3 TRBV4-1 . 15 CASSQEWASGNTIYF
TRBJ2-5 TRBV25-1 . 13 CASSVPVKETQYF
TRBJ1-6 TRBV5-4 once 15 CASSLGGHNNSPLHF
TRBJ1-1 TRBV5-1 . 16 CASSLVGRGMNTEAFF
TRBJ1-6 TRBV4-1 . 18 CASSQVFQGPMYNSPLHF
TRBJ1-2 TRBV11-2 . 12 CASSLEAVGYTF
TRBJ1-2 TRBV6-5 . 14 CASSYSKGIYGYTF
TRBJ2-3 TRBV20-1 . 11 CSARVAATQYF
TRBJ1-6 TRBV14 . 14 CASSQSGGNSPLHF
TRBJ1-2 TRBV2 . 12 CASNENRDGYTF
TRBJ1-5 TRBV11-2 . 16 CASSEGGVYSNQPQHF
TRBJ1-5 TRBV4-3 . 13 CASSQDRGQPQHF
TRBJ1-2 TRBV7-2 . 13 CASTRQGMDRYTF
TRBJ2-7 TRBV9 . 16 CASSVGSRGFPYEQYF
TRBJ2-7 TRBV28 . 14 CASSGPGQGYEQYF
TRBJ2-7 TRBV7-9 . 12 CSSSLDGYEQYF
TRBJ1-5 TRBV21-1 few 16 CASRRRGPRGNQPQHF
TRBJ2-2 TRBV4-2 . 14 CASSHLASTGELFF
TRBJ2-2 TRBV4-3 . 16 CASSPLTSGNTGELFF
TRBJ1-3 TRBV29-1 once 14 CSAASPGAGNTIYF
TRBJ2-7 TRBV4-1 few 16 CASSQDTAGTHYEQYF
TRBJ2-3 TRBV2 once 14 CASSGDRATDTQYF
. TRBV6-6 . 15 CASRKNNGREAEQYF
TRBJ1-6 TRBV19 . 16 CASSIAGQGGRSPLHF
TRBJ2-7 TRBV4-3 . 13 CASSPDRGYEQYF
TRBJ1-3 TRBV28 . 13 CAIWGQAGNTIYF
TRBJ1-5 TRBV2 . 14 CASSDVGGAQPQHF
TRBJ2-7 TRBV4-3 . 14 CASSPGEGRYEQYF
TRBJ1-2 TRBV5-1 . 16 CASSGAPTGGGYGYTF
TRBJ2-7 TRBV11-1 . 14 CASSRGTGAWEQYF
TRBJ2-5 TRBV7-2 . 14 CASSLGTSMKTQYF
TRBJ2-5 TRBV6-5 . 14 CASTTSGGLETQYF
TRBJ1-1 TRBV19 . 13 CASSPRQYTEAFF
TRBJ1-2 TRBV6-5 . 13 CASQQGSNYGYTF
TRBJ2-1 TRBV12-5 few 15 CASGLGQGSGNEQFF
TRBJ2-2 TRBV4-1 few 18 CASSRLGRGPVLTGELFF
TRBJ2-3 TRBV11-3 . 16 CASSLGGGGVTDTQYF
TRBJ1-1 TRBV28 . 17 CASSLASRTIDYKGAFF
TRBJ2-3 TRBV4-1 . 15 CASSVLPGGTDTQYF
TRBJ1-1 TRBV30 . 13 CAWSNRVNTEAFF
TRBJ2-1 TRBV19 few 15 CASSIGGQGIYEQFF